The 24 T cell receptor beta chains given below trace back to one sample, sequenced in a study of T cells after posttransplantation cyclophosphamide (TCRdb year 2016). The control cohort was about 10 patients given myeloablative marrow transplants with methotrexate plus a calcineurin inhibitor, sampled 1 year after transplant. Libraries were built with the immunoSEQ multiplex PCR assay. This is the immuneACCESS table as TCRdb keeps it, with only in-frame sequences that have V and J called. A part of the clones is gone; compared with another copy, unresolved V genes explain less than half, and the rest is unexplained. The sample table lists 16,000 or so clones, about 85% of them with a count of one. 25% to 30% of the sample is taken by the ten largest. The sample in question was PBMCs, obtained after allogeneic stem cell transplant with calcineurin inhibitor and methotrexate. The receptors stem from a young adult female patient who received an allogeneic stem cell transplant from an unrelated donor, was CMV-positive, and had acute and chronic GVHD. Following a transplant, a fraction of the T cells may be traceable to the graft donor.

The chain links TRBV4-2 to TRBJ2-7, with 10 bases matching TRBD1. Germline V lookup: CDR1 LGHNA, CDR2 YNFKEQ. CDR3 length equals 14 residues. The V segment lost 1 base and the J segment 4 bases; nucleotides outside the gene matches: 1. The CDR3 protein is CASSQGDRGYEQYF. The CDR3 bases are TGTGCCAGCAGCCAAGGGGACAGGGGATACGAGCAGTACTTC.

The chain recombines TRBV10-1 with TRBJ1-3, with 7 bases aligning to TRBD1. In germline, CDR1 is WNHNN, CDR2 SYGVQD (reference sequence). The junction had 8 bases not matched to a gene; V was cut back by 0 bases and J by 0 bases. The CDR3 consists of 18 residues. This CDR3 is CASSESKEGGNSGNTIYF. Written as DNA, the CDR3 is TGCGCCAGCAGTGAGTCGAAGGAAGGGGGCAACTCTGGAAACACCATATATTTT.

The chain carries TRBV5-1 and TRBJ1-2; 7 nucleotides agree with TRBD1. V was pared by 0 bases and J by 4 bases, with 6 bases of the junction left unmatched. The CDR3 loop spans 15 amino acids. Germline CDR1 is SGHRS and CDR2 is YFSETQ. Here the CDR3 reads CASSLEDRTTYGYTF. For the CDR3, the DNA is TGCGCCAGCAGCTTGGAGGACAGGACGACCTATGGCTACACCTTC. The variable domain in full, completed from reference TRBV5-1 and TRBJ1-2, reads KAGVTQTPRYLIKTRGQQVTLSCSPISGHRSVSWYQQTPGQGLQFLFEYFSETQRNKGNFPGRFSGRQFSNSRSEMNVSTLELGDSALYLCASSLEDRTTYGYTFGSGTRLTVV.

V gene TRBV6-6 combines with J gene TRBJ2-1, with TRBD2 matching 7 bases. The CDR3 runs 12 residues. The V gene end was trimmed by 4 bases and the J gene end by 8 bases; junction bases not matched to a gene: 2. From germline, CDR1 is MNHNY and CDR2 SVGAGI (reference sequence). CDR3 coding DNA: TGTGCCAGCAGTTTCGCGGGGGATGAGCAGTTCTTC. Encoded protein: CASSFAGDEQFF.

Note on this clone: The same CDR3 also results from other DNA sequences found in this sample. The chain carries TRBV5-4 and TRBJ2-7; the match to TRBD1 covers 12 bases. Unmatched junction bases numbered 3, after V lost 4 bases and J lost 4 bases. Germline loops: CDR1 SGHNT, CDR2 YYREEE (reference sequence). CDR3 length: 14 amino acids. The CDR3 loop is CASSPGQGAYEQYF. The CDR3 DNA is TGTGCCAGCAGCCCGGGACAGGGGGCGTACGAGCAGTACTTC. Based on the CDR3 plus reference TRBV5-4 and TRBJ2-7, the full variable domain is ETGVTQSPTHLIKTRGQQVTLRCSSQSGHNTVSWYQQALGQGPQFIFQYYREEENGRGNFPPRFSGLQFPNYSSELNVNALELDDSALYLCASSPGQGAYEQYFGPGTRLTVT.

V usage is TRBV29-1 and J usage is TRBJ2-1, with a tentative D call TRBD1 (7 bases). This CDR3 is 15 amino acids long. Looked up from germline, CDR1 is SQVTM and CDR2 is ANQGSEA. V dropped 7 bases and J dropped 0 bases, with 16 bases sitting between them. In DNA form, the CDR3 reads TGCAGCGGGGGGGATGACAGGGCCTCCTACAATGAGCAGTTCTTC. It codes for CSGGDDRASYNEQFF.

The chain couples TRBV7-2 to TRBJ1-2; D may be TRBD1 (5 bases). Trimming pared 0 bases from V and 8 bases from J, leaving 10 bases between. Germline lookup yields CDR1 SGHTA and CDR2 FQGNSA. This CDR3 has 13 amino acids. CDR3 region: CASSLARAGGYTF. CDR3 sequence (DNA): TGTGCCAGCAGCTTAGCCAGGGCCGGCGGCTACACCTTC.

The rearrangement links TRBV27 to TRBJ2-3; 7 bases line up with TRBD1. CDR3 length: 13 residues. J gave up 5 bases and V 1 base, and 0 bases lay outside the gene matches. Per the germline V gene, CDR1 is MNHEY and CDR2 is SMNVEV (reference sequence). The CDR3 is CASSLYRGDTQYF. The CDR3 DNA follows: TGTGCCAGCAGTTTATACAGGGGAGATACGCAGTATTTT.

The chain recombines TRBV28 with TRBJ2-1, with 8 bases identical to TRBD2. The CDR3 is made up of 15 amino acids. Germline CDR1 is MDHEN and CDR2 is SYDVKM. After removal of 5 bases from V and 1 base from J, the junction contained 4 bases not matched to a gene. CDR3 sequence: CASSPGGDSYNEQFF. CDR3 sequence (DNA): TGTGCCAGCAGTCCGGGGGGGGATTCCTACAATGAGCAGTTCTTC.

The rearrangement uses TRBV7-9 and TRBJ2-1; 8 bases match TRBD2. The length of the CDR3 is 14 residues. With V trimmed by 11 bases and J by 5 bases, 11 bases remained unmatched. Germline lookup yields CDR1 SEHNR and CDR2 FQNEAQ (reference sequence). The CDR3, as DNA: TGTGCCGGATATAGCGGGGATAGGAACAATGAGCAGTTCTTC. Residues: CAGYSGDRNNEQFF. The complete variable domain, with remaining parts taken from reference TRBV7-9 and TRBJ2-1, reads DTGVSQNPRHKITKRGQNVTFRCDPISEHNRLYWYRQTLGQGPEFLTYFQNEAQLEKSRLLSDRFSAERPKGSFSTLEIQRTEQGDSAMYLCAGYSGDRNNEQFFGPGTRLTVL.

The V gene is TRBV10-3, the J gene TRBJ1-5; 9 nucleotides align to TRBD1. Per germline, CDR1 ENHRY and CDR2 SYGVKD. V gave up 6 bases and J gave up 5 bases; unmatched junction bases: 2. The CDR3 spans 13 residues. The DNA for the CDR3 is TGTGCCATCAGGGGACAGGGTGATCAGCCCCAGCATTTT. This codes for CAIRGQGDQPQHF.

The table lists this clone with a count of one. The chain recombines TRBV7-9 with TRBJ2-5; TRBD2 matches 12 bases. The germline CDR1 and CDR2 sequences are SEHNR and FQNEAQ (reference sequence). V trimming: 5 bases; J trimming: 11 bases; junction bases outside the gene matches: 12. The CDR3 sequence is 15 residues long. As DNA, the CDR3 is TGTGCCAGCAGCGTTATAGGGACTAGCGGGCGAGGGCAGTACTTC. This translates into CASSVIGTSGRGQYF.

The chain combines TRBV11-3 with TRBJ2-1; D ambiguous. Germline lookup yields CDR1 SGHNT and CDR2 YENEEA. V lost 4 bases and J 8 bases, leaving 15 bases between the germline ends. The CDR3 length is 14 residues. In DNA form, the CDR3 reads TGTGCCAGCAGCTCTTACCGCGGCGAGGATGAGCAGTTCTTC. It encodes CASSSYRGEDEQFF.

The chain carries TRBV25-1 and TRBJ2-5; 13 nucleotides align to TRBD2. The CDR3 length is 16 residues. CDR1 is MGHDK, CDR2 SYGVNS, per germline. V lost 4 bases and J lost 3; bases outside the gene matches: 5. The CDR3 protein is CASSGPGLAGEETQYF. Written as DNA, the CDR3 is TGTGCCAGCAGTGGCCCAGGACTAGCGGGAGAAGAGACCCAGTACTTC.

The CDR3 reads CASSKKNQLRDRPHEQYF. The CDR3 DNA sequence: TGTGCCAGCAGCAAAAAAAACCAGCTCCGGGACAGACCCCACGAGCAGTACTTC. V is TRBV21-1 and J is TRBJ2-7; TRBD1, the table's D call, was not compared with the DNA. TRBV21-1 represents a pseudogene. CDR3 length: 18 residues.

The chain uses TRBV7-2 and TRBJ2-5; TRBD2 matches 8 bases. The J call is doubtful: the DNA matches TRBJ2-7 better. The CDR3 contains 15 residues. In germline, CDR1 is SGHTA, CDR2 FQGNSA. CDR3 DNA: TGTGCCAGCAGCTTAGCGGGACTAGGGGCGGTCGAGCAGTACTTC. The encoded protein is CASSLAGLGAVEQYF.

This clone was counted a few times. The chain uses TRBV29-1 and TRBJ2-5, with D tentatively TRBD1 (5 bases). V was clipped by 1 base and J by 4 bases, with 7 bases between them. The CDR3 spans 12 residues. CDR1 is SQVTM, CDR2 ANQGSEA, per germline. The CDR3 sequence is CSVEGGTETQYF. CDR3 sequence (DNA): TGCAGCGTTGAAGGGGGCACAGAGACCCAGTACTTC. Drawing the rest from reference TRBV29-1 and TRBJ2-5, the complete variable domain is SAVISQKPSRDICQRGTSLTIQCQVDSQVTMMFWYRQQPGQSLTLIATANQGSEATYESGFVIDKFPISRPNLTFSTLTVSNMSPEDSSIYLCSVEGGTETQYFGPGTRLLVL.

On this clone: Other DNA sequences of this sample code for an identical CDR3. V gene TRBV6-1 combines with J gene TRBJ2-6; D uncertain. The CDR3 is made up of 15 amino acids. Per the germline V gene, CDR1 is MNHNS and CDR2 is SASEGT. V shed 6 bases and J shed 5 bases, with 14 bases lying between them. The CDR3 protein is CASSADRVRANVLTF. The CDR3 DNA sequence: TGTGCCAGCAGCGCAGACCGGGTCAGGGCCAACGTCCTGACTTTC.

V and J are TRBV29-1 and TRBJ1-5, with a possible D match to TRBD1 (6 bases). This CDR3 comprises 13 residues. The germline V gene encodes CDR1 SQVTM and CDR2 ANQGSEA. V was clipped by 6 bases and J by 4 bases, with 13 bases between them. CDR3 DNA: TGCAGCGTCGCGACAGGTGGGAATCAGCCCCAGCATTTT. It codes for CSVATGGNQPQHF.

The chain links TRBV10-3 to TRBJ2-1; the D gene is possibly TRBD2 (5 bases). The CDR3 covers 13 residues. Trimming took off 11 bases at V and 5 bases at J, with 16 bases between the two ends. Germline CDR1 ENHRY, CDR2 SYGVKD. The CDR3: CAVGIRPNNEQFF. The CDR3 coding sequence is TGTGCCGTCGGGATACGACCAAACAATGAGCAGTTCTTC.

The V gene is TRBV29-1, the J gene TRBJ1-2; TRBD1 agrees at 7 bases. J lost 8 bases, V lost 5 bases, and 11 bases had no gene match. The CDR3 is 13 residues long. Germline V gives CDR1 SQVTM, CDR2 ANQGSEA. The DNA for the CDR3 is TGCAGCGTTCGAACCTCGACAGGGCGGGGCTACACCTTC. Residues: CSVRTSTGRGYTF.

The chain is built from TRBV7-9 and TRBJ1-2; tentatively, D is TRBD1 (5 bases). V lost 10 bases and J 0 bases, leaving 18 bases between the germline ends. Germline V gene sequence: CDR1 SEHNR, CDR2 FQNEAQ (reference sequence). The CDR3 is made up of 15 amino acids. The CDR3 reads CAIDGAGLTNYGYTF. In DNA form, the CDR3 reads TGTGCCATTGATGGGGCCGGGCTGACTAACTATGGCTACACCTTC.

The chain is built from TRBV7-8 and TRBJ2-1, with 16 bases aligning to TRBD2. Germline CDR1 reads SGHVS; CDR2 reads FQNEAQ. The CDR3 length is 19 residues. Unmatched junction bases numbered 11, after V lost 6 bases and J lost 3 bases. The CDR3 DNA is TGTGCCAGCAGTAATCCGGGACTAGCGGGAGGGAGCGACTACAATGAGCAGTTCTTC. It codes for CASSNPGLAGGSDYNEQFF.

The CDR3 loop is CAVGGLAPYEQYF. CDR3 DNA sequence: TGTGCCGTGGGGGGACTAGCCCCCTACGAGCAGTACTTC. The chain combines TRBV27 with TRBJ2-7; 9 bases align to TRBD2. Unmatched junction bases numbered 7, after V lost 11 bases and J lost 2 bases. Germline V CDR1 and CDR2: MNHEY, SMNVEV (reference sequence). CDR3 length equals 13 residues.